This TCR beta chain was identified in a study of blood T cell repertoires in COVID-19. Overall study context: The United States, Italy and Spain were the sources of the acute and convalescent COVID-19 samples. From T cells, B-cell-depleted T cells, or PBMCs came the material, which was cDNA or gDNA.

The ends were cut back, 3 bases at V and 0 bases at J, with 12 bases in the middle. The CDR3 spans 17 residues. Germline assignment: CDR1 MDHEN and CDR2 SYDVKM. In the original analysis: How many nucleated cells were present was estimated from reference gene primer amplification. Measured with immunoSEQ multiplex PCR; TCRdb has only the in-frame clones, and not every one. V and J calls and clone size are as listed in that table; D and trimming were resolved from the DNA. The sample holds around 140,000 clones, approximately 87% seen once. The receptor was derived from a woman between 45 and 65 years old with active or convalescent COVID-19. The rearrangement uses TRBV28 and TRBJ1-6; possible D gene TRBD1, 6 bases. The material sequenced was peripheral blood. The CDR3 region has the DNA TGTGCCAGCAGTTTCCCAGGGGCCAGCTCCTATAATTCACCCCTCCACTTT. Translated: CASSFPGASSYNSPLHF.